The rows below give T cell receptor beta chains drawn from one sample of a study of vaccination and CD4 T cells after COVID-19. Their antigens remain unidentified. TCRdb re-analysed the PCR reads in MiXCR, keeping a single row per CDR3 protein. The profile covers about 7,500 distinct CDR3 sequences, with 39% appearing a single time and under 15% taken by the ten largest. The sample consisted of CD4+ T cells from blood, cultured in vitro. The receptors were sampled from a human donor in good health. Both conserved end residues are part of each CDR3. A D gene is named only where the DNA matches it firmly. Clone size is stated in some rows and not others, as once, few, many or a class when expanded.

CDR3 protein,CDR3 DNA,clone size,V gene,J gene,D gene
CASSQTSRETQYF,TGTGCCAGCAGCCAAACTTCAAGAGAGACCCAGTACTTC,few,TRBV28,TRBJ2-5,NA
CASSVVDSNYGYTF,TGTGCCAGCAGCGTAGTTGACAGCAACTATGGCTACACCTTC,NA,TRBV9,TRBJ1-2,NA
CASSVAQAGTYGYAF,TGTGCCAGCAGTGTCGCTCAAGCCGGGACCTATGGCTACGCCTTC,NA,TRBV2,TRBJ1-2,NA
CAISESGSGGAVDEQYF,TGTGCCATCAGTGAGTCTGGTAGCGGGGGGGCTGTGGACGAGCAGTACTTC,few,TRBV10-3,TRBJ2-7,TRBD2
CASSQEGTAYNSPLHF,TGCGCCAGCAGCCAAGAAGGGACAGCCTATAATTCACCCCTCCACTTT,few,TRBV4-3,TRBJ1-6,TRBD1
CASSEMGQATDTQYF,TGTGCCAGCAGTGAAATGGGACAGGCGACAGATACGCAGTATTTT,NA,TRBV6-1,TRBJ2-3,TRBD1
CSASFGAGGYTDTQYF,TGCAGTGCTAGTTTCGGAGCGGGAGGCTACACAGATACGCAGTATTTT,few,TRBV20-1,TRBJ2-3,TRBD2
CASSLDLYGELFF,TGTGCCAGCAGCTTAGACTTGTACGGGGAGCTGTTTTTT,few,TRBV7-2,TRBJ2-2,NA
CASSYPADTGELFF,TGTGCCAGCAGTTACCCGGCGGACACCGGGGAGCTGTTTTTT,few,TRBV6-5,TRBJ2-2,NA
CASSESSSGSPQDTQYF,TGCGCCAGCAGTGAGTCAAGTAGCGGGAGCCCCCAAGATACGCAGTATTTT,NA,TRBV10-2,TRBJ2-3,TRBD2
CASGGVGYGYTF,TGTGCCAGCGGGGGCGTTGGCTATGGCTACACCTTC,few,TRBV12-3/TRBV12-4,TRBJ1-2,NA
CASSLGQGLYQPQHF,TGCGCCAGCAGCTTGGGTCAGGGGTTATATCAGCCCCAGCATTTT,NA,TRBV5-1,TRBJ1-5,NA
CASSDPGKGYTF,TGTGCCAGCAGTGACCCAGGGAAAGGCTACACCTTC,NA,TRBV6-4,TRBJ1-2,NA
CAIGQSNQPQHF,TGTGCCATTGGACAGAGCAATCAGCCCCAGCATTTT,few,TRBV27,TRBJ1-5,NA
CASSAHGSGANVLTF,TGTGCCAGCAGCGCACACGGGTCTGGGGCCAACGTCCTGACTTTC,NA,TRBV6-1,TRBJ2-6,NA
CASSSIVTSGRAWEQYF,TGTGCCAGCTCATCCATAGTTACTAGCGGGAGGGCCTGGGAGCAGTACTTC,NA,TRBV18,TRBJ2-7,TRBD2
CALEANTGELFF,TGTGCCTTGGAGGCGAACACCGGGGAGCTGTTTTTT,few,TRBV6-1,TRBJ2-2,NA
CASSLSYKALNTEAFF,TGTGCCAGCAGTTTATCTTACAAGGCTCTGAACACTGAAGCTTTCTTT,NA,TRBV27,TRBJ1-1,NA
CASRLIRGLNLYEQYF,TGTGCCAGCAGACTTATCAGGGGGCTTAACCTCTACGAGCAGTACTTC,NA,TRBV12-3/TRBV12-4,TRBJ2-7,TRBD1
CSARPRGDEKLFF,TGCAGTGCTAGACCCAGGGGGGATGAAAAACTGTTTTTT,NA,TRBV20-1,TRBJ1-4,TRBD1
CASIDRGNYGYTF,TGTGCCAGCATAGACAGGGGGAACTATGGCTACACCTTC,few,TRBV2,TRBJ1-2,TRBD1
CATSGQGLNYGYTF,TGTGCCACCAGTGGGCAGGGCCTTAACTATGGCTACACCTTC,NA,TRBV24-1,TRBJ1-2,NA
CASSLSDRGSTGELFF,TGCGCCAGCAGTTTATCGGACAGGGGGTCCACCGGGGAGCTGTTTTTT,few,TRBV10-1,TRBJ2-2,TRBD1
CASSGGTAKINYGYTF,TGTGCCAGCAGTGGGGGGACAGCCAAAATTAACTATGGCTACACCTTC,NA,TRBV25-1,TRBJ1-2,TRBD1
CASSYTGGLSDTQYF,TGTGCCAGCAGTTACACGGGGGGGCTGTCAGATACGCAGTATTTT,few,TRBV6-5,TRBJ2-3,TRBD2
CASSDRRRTGFGAQYF,TGTGCCAGCAGTGACCGAAGACGGACGGGCTTTGGGGCCCAGTACTTC,NA,TRBV2,TRBJ2-5,NA